This T cell receptor (beta chain) is drawn from a study of blood T cell repertoires in COVID-19 (TCRdb year 2020). A note on the overall study: Collaborator samples came from the United States, Italy and Spain and covered acute and convalescent phases of COVID-19. The material from the prospective study consisted of cDNA or gDNA derived from T cells, B-cell-depleted T cells, or PBMCs. Nearly every sample came with metadata listing a de-identified subject ID, COVID-19 status, age in years and sex. Samples came from the ongoing ImmuneRACE study (first 160 participants) plus 1,254 subjects from 6 global collaborators. Where available, HLA class I and class II types were taken from metadata supplied by the sample provider and were not determined by assay-based typing. The dataset comprised deeply sampled blood TCRbeta repertoires from subjects exposed to, actively infected with, or recovered from COVID-19. The repertoires were released in a freely available public database meant as a resource for research on the immune response to SARS-CoV-2. General conclusions and limits of the study: The amount of clinical and demographic metadata varied by source and participant and was provided uncurated.

TCRbeta CDR3 regions were amplified from genomic DNA by means of the immunoSEQ Assay, a bias-controlled multiplex PCR. Processing in the source paper ran as follows. The number of nucleated cells in each sample was estimated from the amplification of reference gene primers within the assay. Sequence reads were collapsed and filtered to measure the absolute abundance of every unique TCRbeta CDR3 rearrangement. For each sample, productive Simpson clonality was calculated as the square root of Simpson's diversity index across productive rearrangements. TCRdb re-hosts the immuneACCESS table, in-frame sequences only. Its copies lack some clones; in the studies checked, an unresolved V gene accounts for under half of them, and the cause for the rest is not known. That table supplies the V and J calls and clone size; D and trimming were determined from the DNA. This sample lists 200,000 to 250,000 clones; more than 85% were detected once. 10% of the sample belongs to the ten largest clones.

The germline V gene (reference sequence) gives CDR1 as LNHDA and CDR2 as SQIVND. The CDR3 contains 15 residues, cysteine and phenylalanine counted. The only DNA kept is the CDR3, 45 bases in frame from the first base. V has 3 bases trimmed and J has 4 bases trimmed; junction bases matching no gene number 7. A note on this clone: No antigen is known for it. No base quality information exists; no much larger clone differs at one position.

In Seattle, one collaborating source enrolled patients while the infection was active and tracked those patients longitudinally over the course of disease. Whole blood was collected in K2EDTA tubes by collaborating institutions according to the institutions' own protocols. For TCRbeta analysis, collaborators shipped samples as frozen whole blood, isolated PBMCs, or DNA extracted from either of those sample types. This clonotype originated in a woman in her 50s with COVID-19, enrolled during active disease. Input material: peripheral blood. The V and J genes are TRBV19 and TRBJ2-5; TRBD2 lines up with 8 middle nucleotides. The sequence in DNA is TGTGCCAGTAGTATGGGGACGGGAGGGGGAGAGACCCAGTACTTC. Protein translation: CASSMGTGGGETQYF.